The TCR beta chain described here comes from a study of shared clonotypes between healthy human individuals. Overall study findings and caveats: Around 5.4% of naive CD4 clonotypes were common to a few donors.

In the sorted-subset replicate PCRs, approximately 200 ng DNA, around 30,000 T cell genomes, was used. Original processing methods: In the immunoSEQ data, sequences were junction-only and lacked quality scores, so filtering differed. Clones were read by immunoSEQ multiplex PCR, and TCRdb kept only the in-frame ones, dropping some. V and J calls and clone size come straight from that table; D and trimming were deduced from the DNA. The table shows millions of clones, with just under 95% occurring only once. CD8 cells regarded as naive lacked CD45RO, were positively chosen for CCR7, and omitted terminally differentiated effector memory CD45RA+ cells. CDR1 is MGHDK and CDR2 is SYGVNS in the germline V gene. Trimming cost V 3 bases and J 4 bases, with 13 bases left between them. The CDR3 consists of 14 residues. Regarding this clone: What it binds is not known. Other DNA sequences in the sample encode the same CDR3.

The sequence was obtained from a man younger than 30 in good health. Sequenced input: naive CD8+ T cells sorted from blood. This chain connects TRBV25-1 to TRBJ2-7; tentatively, D is TRBD1 or TRBD2 (5 bases each). CDR3 residues: CASSDPGTSYEQYF. In nucleotides, the CDR3 is TGTGCCAGCAGTGACCCCGGGACCTCATACGAGCAGTACTTC.